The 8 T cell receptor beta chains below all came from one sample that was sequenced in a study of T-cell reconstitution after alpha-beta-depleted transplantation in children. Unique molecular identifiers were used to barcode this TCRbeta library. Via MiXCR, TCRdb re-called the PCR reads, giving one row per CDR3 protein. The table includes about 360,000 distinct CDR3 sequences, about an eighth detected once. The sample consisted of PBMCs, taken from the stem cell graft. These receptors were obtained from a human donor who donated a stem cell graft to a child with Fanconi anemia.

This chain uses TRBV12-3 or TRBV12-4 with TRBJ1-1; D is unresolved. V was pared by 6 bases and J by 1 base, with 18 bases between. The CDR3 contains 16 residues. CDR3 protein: CASSPRWLGGNTEAFF. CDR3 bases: TGTGCCAGCAGCCCGAGGTGGTTGGGTGGGAACACTGAAGCTTTCTTT.

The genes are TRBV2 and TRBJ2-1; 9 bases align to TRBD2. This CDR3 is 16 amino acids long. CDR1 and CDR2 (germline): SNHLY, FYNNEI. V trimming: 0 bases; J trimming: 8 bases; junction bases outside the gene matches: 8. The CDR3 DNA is TGTGCCAGCAGTGAAGCGACCAGCGGGGGGCCCTATGAGCAGTTCTTC. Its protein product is CASSEATSGGPYEQFF.

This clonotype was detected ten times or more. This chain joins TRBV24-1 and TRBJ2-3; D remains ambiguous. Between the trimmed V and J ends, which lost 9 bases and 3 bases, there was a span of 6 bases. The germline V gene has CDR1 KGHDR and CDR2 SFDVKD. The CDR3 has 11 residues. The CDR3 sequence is CATEATDTQYF. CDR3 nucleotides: TGTGCCACCGAAGCAACAGATACGCAGTATTTT.

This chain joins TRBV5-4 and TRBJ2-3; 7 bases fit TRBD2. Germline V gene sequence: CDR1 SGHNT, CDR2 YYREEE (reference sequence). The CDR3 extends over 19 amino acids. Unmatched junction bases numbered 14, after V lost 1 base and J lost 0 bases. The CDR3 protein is CASSLFGSGYRISTDTQYF. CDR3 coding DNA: TGTGCCAGCAGCTTGTTCGGTAGCGGGTACCGAATTAGCACAGATACGCAGTATTTT.

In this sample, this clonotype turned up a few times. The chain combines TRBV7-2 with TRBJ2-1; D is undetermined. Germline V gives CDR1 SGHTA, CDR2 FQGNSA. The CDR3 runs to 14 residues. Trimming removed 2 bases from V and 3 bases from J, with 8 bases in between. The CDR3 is CASSLMGGYNEQFF. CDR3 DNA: TGTGCCAGCAGCTTAATGGGTGGCTACAATGAGCAGTTCTTC. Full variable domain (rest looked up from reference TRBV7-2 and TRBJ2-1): GAGVSQSPSNKVTEKGKDVELRCDPISGHTALYWYRQSLGQGLEFLIYFQGNSAPDKSGLPSDRFSAERTGGSVSTLTIQRTQQEDSAVYLCASSLMGGYNEQFFGPGTRLTVL.

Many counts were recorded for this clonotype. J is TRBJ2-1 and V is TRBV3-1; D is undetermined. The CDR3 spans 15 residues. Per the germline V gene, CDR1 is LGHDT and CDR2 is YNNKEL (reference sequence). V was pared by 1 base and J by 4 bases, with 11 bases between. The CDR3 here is CASSQGSHPYNEQFF. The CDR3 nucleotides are TGTGCCAGCAGCCAAGGGAGCCACCCGTACAATGAGCAGTTCTTC.

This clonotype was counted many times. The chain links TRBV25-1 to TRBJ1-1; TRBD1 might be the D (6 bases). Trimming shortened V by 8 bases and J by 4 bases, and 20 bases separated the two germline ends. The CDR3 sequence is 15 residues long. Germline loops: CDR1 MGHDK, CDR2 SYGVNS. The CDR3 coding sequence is TGTGCCAGCGGCCGGGACCGCCCCAGGGGCACTGAAGCTTTCTTT. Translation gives CASGRDRPRGTEAFF.

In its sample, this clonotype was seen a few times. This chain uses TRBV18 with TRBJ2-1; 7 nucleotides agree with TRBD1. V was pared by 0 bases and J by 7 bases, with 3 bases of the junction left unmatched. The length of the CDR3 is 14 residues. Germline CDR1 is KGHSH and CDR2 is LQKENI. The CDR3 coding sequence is TGTGCCAGCTCACCACCAGGGGGCAGGAATGAGCAGTTCTTC. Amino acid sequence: CASSPPGGRNEQFF. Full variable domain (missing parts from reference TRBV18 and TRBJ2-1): NAGVMQNPRHLVRRRGQEARLRCSPMKGHSHVYWYRQLPEEGLKFMVYLQKENIIDESGMPKERFSAEFPKEGPSILRIQQVVRGDSAAYFCASSPPGGRNEQFFGPGTRLTVL.